Listed here are 10 T cell receptor beta chains from one sample, sequenced in a study of CD8+CD57+ T cells in acquired aplastic anemia. Profiling of TCR beta VDJ combinations and CDR3 sequences used genomic DNA as template. TCRdb passed the reads through MiXCR, listing each CDR3 protein once. The sample lists 190,000 or so distinct CDR3 sequences, around 48% occurring once. In patients chosen for sequencing, flow cytometry had shown CD8+CD57+ cell expansion. The sequenced material came from sorted CD4+, CD8+, or CD8+CD57+ T cells (not recorded which) from PBMCs. These receptors came from a human donor with aplastic anemia.

This clonotype was seen repeatedly, ten times or more. This chain links TRBV7-3 with TRBJ2-1; D remains ambiguous. The CDR3 covers 12 residues. In germline, CDR1 is SGHTA, CDR2 FQGTGA. V was shortened by 3 bases and J by 8 bases, with 8 bases between the two germline ends. The CDR3 nucleotides are TGTGCCAGCAGCTTGTCGAAGTATGAGCAGTTCTTC. This codes for CASSLSKYEQFF.

The rearrangement joins TRBV6-2 or TRBV6-3 to TRBJ2-7; TRBD2 aligns across 12 bases. The CDR3 has 13 amino acids. V shed 10 bases and J 9 bases; nucleotides not matched to a gene: 10. In germline, CDR1 is MNHEY, CDR2 SVGEGT. Here the CDR3 DNA reads TGTGCCACCGGACTAGCGGGAACTTATCGGCAGTACTTC. Its translation: CATGLAGTYRQYF.

V is TRBV10-2 and J is TRBJ2-7; 7 bases agree with TRBD1. Per germline, CDR1 WSHSY and CDR2 SAAADI. Trimming took 2 bases from V and 9 from J; bases not matched to a gene: 13. The length of the CDR3 is 15 residues. The DNA for the CDR3 is TGCGCCAGCAGTGAGCCGACCGGGACAGCCAGCGCGCAGTACTTC. Amino acid sequence: CASSEPTGTASAQYF.

The chain carries TRBV2 and TRBJ2-3, with D uncertain. The germline V gene has CDR1 SNHLY and CDR2 FYNNEI. CDR3 length: 15 amino acids. Trimming left V 3 bases short and J 0 bases short, with 10 bases between. The CDR3 bases are TGTGCCAGCAGTGACGGAGATTATAGCACAGATACGCAGTATTTT. Residues: CASSDGDYSTDTQYF.

The table lists this clonotype with a count of one. The chain carries TRBV4-1 and TRBJ2-5, with TRBD2 matching over 8 bases. Germline assignment: CDR1 MGHRA and CDR2 YSYEKL. V shed 3 bases, J shed 5 bases, and the junction held 11 bases outside the gene matches. This CDR3 region has 16 residues. CDR3 in amino acids: CASSHTPGLVRETQYF. The CDR3, as DNA: TGCGCCAGCAGCCATACTCCGGGACTAGTGCGGGAGACCCAGTACTTC.

A few counts support this clonotype. This chain links TRBV24-1 with TRBJ1-4; 11 nucleotides agree with TRBD1. Germline V gives CDR1 KGHDR, CDR2 SFDVKD. Trimming at V came to 4 bases and at J to 7 bases, leaving 10 bases not matched to a gene. The CDR3 contains 17 residues. The DNA for the CDR3 is TGTGCCACCAGTGACGCGCCAGGGACAGGGGGGGGTGAAAAACTGTTTTTT. It specifies CATSDAPGTGGGEKLFF.

This clonotype was seen repeatedly, ten times or more. The chain employs TRBV19 and TRBJ1-5; TRBD1 agrees at 7 bases. The junction had 7 bases not matched to a gene; V was cut back by 3 bases and J by 2 bases. Germline V gene sequence: CDR1 LNHDA, CDR2 SQIVND (reference sequence). This CDR3 has 16 amino acids. The CDR3 is CASSMVRDSRNQPQHF. As DNA, the CDR3 is TGTGCCAGTAGTATGGTCCGGGACAGCCGCAATCAGCCCCAGCATTTT.

The chain has TRBV6-5 and TRBJ2-5, with D possibly being TRBD1 (5 bases). The germline CDR1 and CDR2 sequences are MNHEY and SVGAGI. The CDR3 loop spans 14 amino acids. V gave up 2 bases and J gave up 2 bases, with 9 bases separating them. This chain's CDR3 is CASSYVGPQETQYF. For the CDR3, the DNA is TGTGCCAGCAGTTACGTGGGGCCACAAGAGACCCAGTACTTC.

V gene TRBV6-1 combines with J gene TRBJ2-1, with 10 bases fitting TRBD2. Germline V CDR1 and CDR2: MNHNS, SASEGT. V was clipped by 6 bases and J by 4 bases; unmatched bases: 9. The CDR3 length is 16 residues. The CDR3 spells CASRSSGRAGYNEQFF. CDR3 DNA sequence: TGTGCCAGCAGATCAAGCGGGAGGGCTGGATACAATGAGCAGTTCTTC.

This clonotype was counted ten times or more. A junction end diverges from the germline sequence, so it may reflect a read error. J is TRBJ2-3 and V is TRBV10-3; 8 nucleotides line up with TRBD2. The CDR3 runs to 15 residues. The germline V gene has CDR1 ENHRY and CDR2 SYGVKD. CDR3 nucleotides: TGTGCCAGCAGTTTCGGACTAGCCAGGGCGGGTACGCAGTATTTT. Amino acids: CASSFGLARAGTQYF.